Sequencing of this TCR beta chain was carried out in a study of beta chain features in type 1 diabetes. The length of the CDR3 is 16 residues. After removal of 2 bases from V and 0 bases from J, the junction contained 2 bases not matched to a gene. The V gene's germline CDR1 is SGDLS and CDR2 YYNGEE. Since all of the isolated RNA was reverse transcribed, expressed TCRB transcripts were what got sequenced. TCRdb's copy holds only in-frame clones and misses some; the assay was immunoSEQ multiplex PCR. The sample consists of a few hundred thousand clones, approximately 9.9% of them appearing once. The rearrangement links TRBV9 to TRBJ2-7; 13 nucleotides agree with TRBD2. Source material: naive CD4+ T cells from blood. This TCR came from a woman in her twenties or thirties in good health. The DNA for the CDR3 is TGTGCCAGCAGCGTCGGGACTAGCGGGGTCTCCTACGAGCAGTACTTC. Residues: CASSVGTSGVSYEQYF.